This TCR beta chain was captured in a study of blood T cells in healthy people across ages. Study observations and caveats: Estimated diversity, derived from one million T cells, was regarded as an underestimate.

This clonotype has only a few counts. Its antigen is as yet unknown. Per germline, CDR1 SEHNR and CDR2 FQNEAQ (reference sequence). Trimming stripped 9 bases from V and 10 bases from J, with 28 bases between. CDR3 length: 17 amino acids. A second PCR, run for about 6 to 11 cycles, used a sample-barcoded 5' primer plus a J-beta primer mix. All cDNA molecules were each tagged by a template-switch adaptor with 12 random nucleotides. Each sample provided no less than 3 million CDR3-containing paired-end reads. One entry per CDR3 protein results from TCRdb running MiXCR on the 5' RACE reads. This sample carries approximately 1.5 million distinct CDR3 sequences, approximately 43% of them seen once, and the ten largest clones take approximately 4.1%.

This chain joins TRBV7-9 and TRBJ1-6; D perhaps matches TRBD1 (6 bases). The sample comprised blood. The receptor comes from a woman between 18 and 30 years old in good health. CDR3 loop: CASRGAPRTGLFSPLHF. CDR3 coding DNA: TGTGCCAGTCGGGGGGCTCCACGGACGGGATTATTCTCACCCCTCCACTTT.